This TCR beta chain was recovered during a study of cytomegalovirus exposure and HLA in healthy donors. Study-level results: Because they were indistinguishable, some V segments, including TRBV6-2 and TRBV6-3, were excluded. For most TCR beta V segments, an earlier analysis put the productive rate at about 87% or about 30% of the time. Upon later analysis, TCR association rates were observed to vary by HLA locus, being highest for DRB1 and lowest for HLA-C.

V shed 3 bases, J shed 4 bases, and the junction held 10 bases outside the gene matches. The V gene's germline CDR1 is LNHDA and CDR2 SQIVND (reference sequence). The CDR3 has 17 residues. Of note for this clone: The antigen is not known.

It was with 60 Vbeta and 13 Jbeta primers that the PCR ran. Assay: immunoSEQ multiplex PCR; the TCRdb copy retains only in-frame clones and omits some. This listing includes fewer than 150,000 clones. This receptor was identified in a man aged 40-49 years in good health and CMV-seronegative. The sample was PBMCs. The chain is built from TRBV19 and TRBJ2-3, with TRBD2 matching 10 bases. The DNA for the CDR3 is TGTGCCAGTAGTATCCTAGCGGGGGCCATGGTCGCAGATACGCAGTATTTT. It is translated as CASSILAGAMVADTQYF.